This is a list of T cell receptor beta chains from one sample in a study of T-cell memory formation after mild COVID-19. TCRdb reprocessed the 5' RACE reads via MiXCR and lists one record per CDR3 protein. The profile covers roughly 340,000 distinct CDR3 sequences, with about a sixth appearing a single time and 20% to 25% taken by the ten largest. Sequencing was carried out using PBMCs or a T cell subset sorted from them (not recorded which). These receptor sequences come from a man younger than 30 who had mild COVID-19 (a few samples of this study predate the infection). Cell type and time point are not known. The CDR3 runs from the conserved cysteine through the conserved F or W. The D gene is left open where the match is weak. Clone size is stated in some rows and not others, as once, few, many or a class when expanded.

abundance: .
j_gene: TRBJ2-1
d_gene: TRBD2
v_gene: TRBV6-6
CDR3nt: TGTGCCAGCAGTTTCGAGAGGGGAGGACTAGCGCCTTACAATGAGCAGTTCTTC
CDR3aa: CASSFERGGLAPYNEQFF

abundance: .
j_gene: TRBJ2-3
d_gene: TRBD1
v_gene: TRBV7-9
CDR3nt: TGTGCCAGCAGCACGTGGACAGGGGGCTTAAGGCGCACAGATACGCAGTATTTT
CDR3aa: CASSTWTGGLRRTDTQYF

abundance: few
j_gene: TRBJ2-1
d_gene: .
v_gene: TRBV6-2/TRBV6-3
CDR3nt: TGTGCCAGAAAGCGACACCTCAATGAGCAGTTCTTC
CDR3aa: CARKRHLNEQFF

abundance: few
j_gene: TRBJ1-1
d_gene: .
v_gene: TRBV19
CDR3nt: TGTGCCAGTAGTATCCTCGCAGGAGTGAACACTGAAGCTTTCTTT
CDR3aa: CASSILAGVNTEAFF

abundance: few
j_gene: TRBJ2-5
d_gene: .
v_gene: TRBV6-2/TRBV6-3
CDR3nt: TGTGCCAGCAGTTGGAGCATCGGGACCCAGTACTTC
CDR3aa: CASSWSIGTQYF

abundance: few
j_gene: TRBJ2-5
d_gene: .
v_gene: TRBV7-9
CDR3nt: TGTGCCAGCAGCCGGCCAAGTGAGACCCAGTACTTC
CDR3aa: CASSRPSETQYF

abundance: .
j_gene: TRBJ2-7
d_gene: .
v_gene: TRBV7-9
CDR3nt: TGTGCCAGCAGCTCGCGCCGGGATTTGGGGACCGAGCAGTACTTC
CDR3aa: CASSSRRDLGTEQYF

abundance: few
j_gene: TRBJ2-5
d_gene: .
v_gene: TRBV11-2
CDR3nt: TGTGCCAGCAGCGCCAACGACAGGCTACAAGAGACCCAGTACTTC
CDR3aa: CASSANDRLQETQYF

abundance: .
j_gene: TRBJ1-5
d_gene: .
v_gene: TRBV20-1
CDR3nt: TGCAGTGCTAGAGTCCGAGGCAGGGGTGGCAATCAGCCCCAGCATTTT
CDR3aa: CSARVRGRGGNQPQHF

abundance: .
j_gene: TRBJ2-7
d_gene: TRBD1
v_gene: TRBV5-1
CDR3nt: TGCGCCAGCAGCTTGCAGGGGGATCGGTCCTACGAGCAGTACTTC
CDR3aa: CASSLQGDRSYEQYF

abundance: few
j_gene: TRBJ2-3
d_gene: .
v_gene: TRBV4-3
CDR3nt: TGCGCCAGCAGCCAAGAAGCGGCTTACACAGATACGCAGTATTTT
CDR3aa: CASSQEAAYTDTQYF

abundance: .
j_gene: TRBJ1-5
d_gene: .
v_gene: TRBV12-3/TRBV12-4
CDR3nt: TGTGCCAGCAGTCGCCGGGAGAGTCAGCCCCAGCATTTT
CDR3aa: CASSRRESQPQHF

abundance: many
j_gene: TRBJ2-3
d_gene: .
v_gene: TRBV6-5
CDR3nt: TGTGCCAGCAGTTACTCCAGCACAGATACGCAGTATTTT
CDR3aa: CASSYSSTDTQYF

abundance: .
j_gene: TRBJ1-5
d_gene: .
v_gene: TRBV7-9
CDR3nt: TGTGCCAGCAGCTTAGAAACAGGGCAGCCCCAGCATTTT
CDR3aa: CASSLETGQPQHF

abundance: .
j_gene: TRBJ2-1
d_gene: TRBD2
v_gene: TRBV20-1
CDR3nt: TGCAGTGCTAGCAGGGAGGGTGAGCAGTTCTTC
CDR3aa: CSASREGEQFF

abundance: .
j_gene: TRBJ2-2
d_gene: .
v_gene: TRBV5-1
CDR3nt: TGCGCCAGCAGCTCGCCCGCTGGGGAGCTGTTTTTT
CDR3aa: CASSSPAGELFF

abundance: .
j_gene: TRBJ1-1
d_gene: .
v_gene: TRBV7-6
CDR3nt: TGTGCCAGCAGCCCCGCCCTTGGACCGAACACTGAAGCTTTCTTT
CDR3aa: CASSPALGPNTEAFF

abundance: .
j_gene: TRBJ1-2
d_gene: .
v_gene: TRBV7-8
CDR3nt: TGTGCCAGCAGCGACGGCACCCACTATGGCTACACCTTC
CDR3aa: CASSDGTHYGYTF

abundance: few
j_gene: TRBJ2-1
d_gene: TRBD1
v_gene: TRBV5-6
CDR3nt: TGTGCCAGCAGTCGACAGGGCTATGAGCAGTTCTTC
CDR3aa: CASSRQGYEQFF

abundance: many
j_gene: TRBJ2-3
d_gene: .
v_gene: TRBV3-1
CDR3nt: TGTGCCAGCAGCCGGCGCGGGGCAGATACGCAGTATTTT
CDR3aa: CASSRRGADTQYF

abundance: .
j_gene: TRBJ1-2
d_gene: .
v_gene: TRBV12-3/TRBV12-4
CDR3nt: TGTGCCAGCAGTCCTTCGACAGGCGGCGGCTACACCTTC
CDR3aa: CASSPSTGGGYTF

abundance: many
j_gene: TRBJ2-5
d_gene: TRBD2
v_gene: TRBV7-2
CDR3nt: TGTGCCAGCAGCCCAGGCGGGACTAGCCGGCGGGAGACCCAGTACTTC
CDR3aa: CASSPGGTSRRETQYF

abundance: .
j_gene: TRBJ2-1
d_gene: .
v_gene: TRBV9
CDR3nt: TGTGCCAGCAGTGGAGTGAGGGGGAATGAGCAGTTCTTC
CDR3aa: CASSGVRGNEQFF

abundance: few
j_gene: TRBJ1-1
d_gene: .
v_gene: TRBV20-1
CDR3nt: TGCAGTGCTAGAACCTTCGATCCCCCTGAAGCTTTCTTT
CDR3aa: CSARTFDPPEAFF

abundance: .
j_gene: TRBJ2-5
d_gene: .
v_gene: TRBV5-4
CDR3nt: TGTGCCAGCAGCTTGTGGGGGGCGGAGACCCAGTACTTC
CDR3aa: CASSLWGAETQYF

abundance: .
j_gene: TRBJ2-3
d_gene: TRBD2
v_gene: TRBV5-1
CDR3nt: TGCGCCAGCAGAGCGGGGGGGCCTGTAGATACGCAGTATTTT
CDR3aa: CASRAGGPVDTQYF

abundance: .
j_gene: TRBJ2-1
d_gene: .
v_gene: TRBV20-1
CDR3nt: TGCAGTGCTTGGCAGGGCTATGAGCAGTTCTTC
CDR3aa: CSAWQGYEQFF

abundance: few
j_gene: TRBJ1-5
d_gene: TRBD1
v_gene: TRBV20-1
CDR3nt: TGCAGTGCTCGAAAACCGGGACAGGGAGGACATCAGCCCCAGCATTTT
CDR3aa: CSARKPGQGGHQPQHF

abundance: .
j_gene: TRBJ1-2
d_gene: TRBD1
v_gene: TRBV12-3/TRBV12-4
CDR3nt: TGTGCCAGCACGGACAGGGGCCGTCACTATGGCTACACCTTC
CDR3aa: CASTDRGRHYGYTF

abundance: few
j_gene: TRBJ2-1
d_gene: .
v_gene: TRBV5-6
CDR3nt: TGTGCCAGCAGCCCCGGTGGGGGCCAGTCCTACAATGAGCAGTTCTTC
CDR3aa: CASSPGGGQSYNEQFF

abundance: few
j_gene: TRBJ2-1
d_gene: TRBD2
v_gene: TRBV7-2
CDR3nt: TGTGCCAGCAGCTTAGGGCCGGGGGGAGGGAGCAATGAGCAGTTCTTC
CDR3aa: CASSLGPGGGSNEQFF

abundance: .
j_gene: TRBJ2-1
d_gene: .
v_gene: TRBV19
CDR3nt: TGTGCCAGTAGCATTTCGGCCCCCCCGGGTTACAATGAGCAGTTCTTC
CDR3aa: CASSISAPPGYNEQFF

abundance: .
j_gene: TRBJ1-1
d_gene: .
v_gene: TRBV12-3/TRBV12-4
CDR3nt: TGTGCCAGCAGTTTCGCGTACACTGAAGCTTTCTTT
CDR3aa: CASSFAYTEAFF

abundance: few
j_gene: TRBJ2-2
d_gene: TRBD2
v_gene: TRBV5-1
CDR3nt: TGCGCCAGCAGCTTGGCCCTAGCGGGGCCAAACACCGGGGAGCTGTTTTTT
CDR3aa: CASSLALAGPNTGELFF

abundance: .
j_gene: TRBJ2-7
d_gene: .
v_gene: TRBV6-2/TRBV6-3
CDR3nt: TGTGCCAGCAAATCAAGTCTCTACGAGCAGTACTTC
CDR3aa: CASKSSLYEQYF

abundance: few
j_gene: TRBJ1-5
d_gene: .
v_gene: TRBV6-4
CDR3nt: TGTGCCAGCAGAGGACAGTCATATAGCAATCAGCCCCAGCATTTT
CDR3aa: CASRGQSYSNQPQHF